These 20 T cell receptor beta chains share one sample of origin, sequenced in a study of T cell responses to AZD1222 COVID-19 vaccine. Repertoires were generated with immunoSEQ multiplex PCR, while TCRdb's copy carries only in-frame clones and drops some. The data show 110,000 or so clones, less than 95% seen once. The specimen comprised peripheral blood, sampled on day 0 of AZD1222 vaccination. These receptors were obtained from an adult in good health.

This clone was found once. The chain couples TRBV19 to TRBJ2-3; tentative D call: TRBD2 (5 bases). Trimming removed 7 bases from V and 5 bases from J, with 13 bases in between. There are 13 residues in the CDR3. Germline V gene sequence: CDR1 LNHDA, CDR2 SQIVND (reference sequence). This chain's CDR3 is CASKRPQEDTQYF. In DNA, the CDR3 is TGTGCCAGTAAGCGGCCCCAGGAAGATACGCAGTATTTT.

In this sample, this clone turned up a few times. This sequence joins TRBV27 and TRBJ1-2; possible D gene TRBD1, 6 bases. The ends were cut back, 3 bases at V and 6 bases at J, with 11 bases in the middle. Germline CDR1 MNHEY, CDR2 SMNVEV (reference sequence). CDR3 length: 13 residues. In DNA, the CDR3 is TGTGCCAGCAGTTTTGGGGGGGCGGATGGCTACACCTTC. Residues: CASSFGGADGYTF.

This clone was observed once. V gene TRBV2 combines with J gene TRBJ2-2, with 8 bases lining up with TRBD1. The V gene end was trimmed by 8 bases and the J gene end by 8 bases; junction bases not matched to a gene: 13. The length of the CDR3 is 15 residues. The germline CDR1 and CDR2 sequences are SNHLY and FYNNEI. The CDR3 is CASGYGQGAGGELFF. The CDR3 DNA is TGTGCCAGCGGATACGGGCAGGGGGCGGGAGGGGAGCTGTTTTTT.

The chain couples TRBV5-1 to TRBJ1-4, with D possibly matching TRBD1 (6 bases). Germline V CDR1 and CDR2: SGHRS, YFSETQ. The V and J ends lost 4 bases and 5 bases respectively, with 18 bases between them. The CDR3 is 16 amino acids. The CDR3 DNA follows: TGCGCCAGCAGCACCGATCCACAGGGATCGAATGAAAAACTGTTTTTT. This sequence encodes CASSTDPQGSNEKLFF.

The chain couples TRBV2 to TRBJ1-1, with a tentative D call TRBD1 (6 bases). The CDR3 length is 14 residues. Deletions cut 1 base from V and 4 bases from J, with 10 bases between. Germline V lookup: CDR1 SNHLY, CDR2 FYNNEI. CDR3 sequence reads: CASSEVRGTTEAFF. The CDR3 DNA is TGTGCCAGCAGTGAAGTGAGGGGGACCACTGAAGCTTTCTTT. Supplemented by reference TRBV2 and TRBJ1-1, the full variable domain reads EPEVTQTPSHQVTQMGQEVILRCVPISNHLYFYWYRQILGQKVEFLVSFYNNEISEKSEIFDDQFSVERPDGSNFTLKIRSTKLEDSAMYFCASSEVRGTTEAFFGQGTRLTVV.

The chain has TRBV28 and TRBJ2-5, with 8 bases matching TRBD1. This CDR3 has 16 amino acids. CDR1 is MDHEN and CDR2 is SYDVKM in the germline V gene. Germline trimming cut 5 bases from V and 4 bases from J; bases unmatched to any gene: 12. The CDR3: CASSGAGQGKLETQYF. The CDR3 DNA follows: TGTGCCAGCAGTGGCGCAGGACAGGGCAAATTAGAGACCCAGTACTTC.

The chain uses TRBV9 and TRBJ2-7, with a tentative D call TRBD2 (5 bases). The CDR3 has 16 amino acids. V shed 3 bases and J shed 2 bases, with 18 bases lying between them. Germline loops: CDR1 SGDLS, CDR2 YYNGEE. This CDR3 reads CASSASRRTPAYEQYF. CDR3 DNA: TGTGCCAGCAGCGCAAGCCGTAGGACTCCGGCCTACGAGCAGTACTTC.

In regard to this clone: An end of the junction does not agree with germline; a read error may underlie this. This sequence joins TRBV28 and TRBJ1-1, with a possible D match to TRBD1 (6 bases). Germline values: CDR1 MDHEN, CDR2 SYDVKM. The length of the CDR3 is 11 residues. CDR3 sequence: CASRKGVGEEF. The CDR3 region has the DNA TGTGCCAGCAGGAAGGGGGTGGGGGAGGAATTT.

The CDR3 loop reads CASSATGPANSPLHF. The CDR3 bases are TGCGCCAGCAGCGCGACCGGGCCAGCTAATTCACCCCTCCACTTT. The chain joins TRBV5-1 to TRBJ1-6, with no clear D. The V gene lost 4 bases and the J gene lost 6 bases, with 14 bases spanning the gap. The CDR3 covers 15 residues. Germline V lookup: CDR1 SGHRS, CDR2 YFSETQ.

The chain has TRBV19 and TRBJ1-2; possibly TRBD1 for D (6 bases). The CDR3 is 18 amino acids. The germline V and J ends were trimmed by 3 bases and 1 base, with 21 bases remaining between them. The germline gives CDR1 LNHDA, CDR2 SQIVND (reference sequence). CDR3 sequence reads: CASSITSTGQGFNYGYTF. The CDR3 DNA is TGTGCCAGTAGTATTACTTCAACAGGGCAAGGGTTTAACTATGGCTACACCTTC.

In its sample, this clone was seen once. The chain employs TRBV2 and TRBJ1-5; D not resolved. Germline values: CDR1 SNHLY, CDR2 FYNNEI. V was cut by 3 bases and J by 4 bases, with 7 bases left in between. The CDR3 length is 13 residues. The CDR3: CASSDWENQPQHF. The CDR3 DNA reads TGTGCCAGCAGTGATTGGGAAAATCAGCCCCAGCATTTT.

CDR3 DNA sequence: TGCGCCAGCAGCCCACTAGCGAGCAACACCGGGGAGCTGTTTTTT. This codes for CASSPLASNTGELFF. The J gene is TRBJ2-2, the V gene TRBV5-1, with TRBD2 identical over 7 bases. Germline CDR1 and CDR2: SGHRS and YFSETQ. The CDR3 consists of 15 residues. V gave up 4 bases and J gave up 2 bases; unmatched junction bases: 5.

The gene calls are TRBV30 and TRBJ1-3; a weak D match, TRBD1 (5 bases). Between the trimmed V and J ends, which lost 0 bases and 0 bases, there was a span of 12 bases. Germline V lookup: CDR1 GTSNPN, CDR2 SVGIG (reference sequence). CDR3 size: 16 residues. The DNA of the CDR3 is TGTGCCTGGAGTGTTGGGGGACGGATCTCTGGAAACACCATATATTTT. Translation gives CAWSVGGRISGNTIYF.

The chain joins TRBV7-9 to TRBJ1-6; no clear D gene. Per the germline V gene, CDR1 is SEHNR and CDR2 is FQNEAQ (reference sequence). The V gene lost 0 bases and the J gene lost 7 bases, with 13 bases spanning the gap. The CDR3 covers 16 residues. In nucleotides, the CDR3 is TGTGCCAGCAGCTTAGCAGGTCCGGGCACGAATTCACCCCTCCACTTT. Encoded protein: CASSLAGPGTNSPLHF. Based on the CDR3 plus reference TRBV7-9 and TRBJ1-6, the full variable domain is DTGVSQNPRHKITKRGQNVTFRCDPISEHNRLYWYRQTLGQGPEFLTYFQNEAQLEKSRLLSDRFSAERPKGSFSTLEIQRTEQGDSAMYLCASSLAGPGTNSPLHFGNGTRLTVT.

DNA for the CDR3: TGTGCCAGCAGTTTTTCCCACTCTGGAAACACCATATATTTT. It specifies CASSFSHSGNTIYF. This chain joins TRBV28 and TRBJ1-3; D gene unclear. V was clipped by 3 bases and J by 0 bases, with 6 bases between them. The germline V gene encodes CDR1 MDHEN and CDR2 SYDVKM. The CDR3 contains 14 residues.

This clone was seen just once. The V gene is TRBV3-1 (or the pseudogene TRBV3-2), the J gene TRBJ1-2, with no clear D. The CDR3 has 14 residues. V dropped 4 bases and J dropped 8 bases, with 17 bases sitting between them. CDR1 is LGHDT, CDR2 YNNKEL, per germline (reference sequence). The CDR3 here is CASSPDTGRRGYTF. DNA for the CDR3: TGTGCCAGCAGCCCCGACACTGGAAGGAGAGGCTACACCTTC.

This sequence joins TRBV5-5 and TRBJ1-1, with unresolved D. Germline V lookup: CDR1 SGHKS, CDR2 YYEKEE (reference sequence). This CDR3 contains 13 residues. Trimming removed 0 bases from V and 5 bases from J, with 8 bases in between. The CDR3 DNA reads TGTGCCAGCAGCTTGGGAGATGGGACTGAAGCTTTCTTT. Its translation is CASSLGDGTEAFF.

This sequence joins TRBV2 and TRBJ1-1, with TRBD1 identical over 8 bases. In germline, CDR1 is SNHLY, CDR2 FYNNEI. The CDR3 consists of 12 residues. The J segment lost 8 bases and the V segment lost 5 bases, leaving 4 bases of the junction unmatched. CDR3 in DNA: TGTGCCAGCAGTCCTTGGACAGGGGAAGCTTTCTTT. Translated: CASSPWTGEAFF.

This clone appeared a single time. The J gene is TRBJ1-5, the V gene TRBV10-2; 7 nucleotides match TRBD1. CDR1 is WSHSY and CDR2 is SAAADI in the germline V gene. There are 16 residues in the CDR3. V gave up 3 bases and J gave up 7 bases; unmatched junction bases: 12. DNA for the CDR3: TGCGCCAGCAGTGATACCCGGGACAGACTTTTGCAGCCCCAGCATTTT. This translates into CASSDTRDRLLQPQHF.

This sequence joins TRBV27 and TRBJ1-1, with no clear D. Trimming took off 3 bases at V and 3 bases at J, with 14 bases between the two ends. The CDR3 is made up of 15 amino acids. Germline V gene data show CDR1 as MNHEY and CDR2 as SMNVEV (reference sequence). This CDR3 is CASSLSRGGHTEAFF. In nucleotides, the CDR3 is TGTGCCAGCAGTTTGTCTCGGGGAGGGCACACTGAAGCTTTCTTT.